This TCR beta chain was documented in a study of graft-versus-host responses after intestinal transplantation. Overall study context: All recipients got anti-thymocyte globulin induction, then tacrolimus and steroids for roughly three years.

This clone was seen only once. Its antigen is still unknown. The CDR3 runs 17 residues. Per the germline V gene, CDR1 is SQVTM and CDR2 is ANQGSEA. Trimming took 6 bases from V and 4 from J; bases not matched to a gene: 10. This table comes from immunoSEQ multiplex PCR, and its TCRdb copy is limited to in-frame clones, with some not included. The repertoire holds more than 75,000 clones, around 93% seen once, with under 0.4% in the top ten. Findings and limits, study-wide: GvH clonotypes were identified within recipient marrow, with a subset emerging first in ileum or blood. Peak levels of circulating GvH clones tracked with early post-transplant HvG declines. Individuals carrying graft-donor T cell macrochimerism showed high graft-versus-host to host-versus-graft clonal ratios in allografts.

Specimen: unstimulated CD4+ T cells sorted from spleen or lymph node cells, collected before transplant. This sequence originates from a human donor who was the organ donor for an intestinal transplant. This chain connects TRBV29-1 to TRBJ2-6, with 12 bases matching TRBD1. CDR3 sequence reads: CSVTGTGGGLGANVLTF. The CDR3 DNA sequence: TGCAGCGTGACCGGGACAGGGGGCGGATTGGGGGCCAACGTCCTGACTTTC.